The TCR beta chain under discussion was sequenced for a study of blood T cell repertoires in COVID-19. About the research overall: Sites across the United States, Italy and Spain contributed samples from acute and convalescent COVID-19. PBMCs, B-cell-depleted T cells, or T cells were the source of the cDNA or gDNA that made up the material.

As originally analysed: Nucleated cell counts were estimated from reference gene primer amplification. Some clones are missing from TCRdb's copy, which holds only in-frame ones; the method was immunoSEQ multiplex PCR. V and J calls plus clone size are reproduced from that table; the DNA served to infer D and trimming. In the table there are a few hundred thousand clones, about four fifths of which are singletons. V shed 3 bases and J shed 1 base, with 9 bases lying between them. Germline V gene lookup returns CDR1 KGHSH and CDR2 LQKENI. This CDR3 is 14 amino acids long. The source is a woman under 30 with acute or convalescent COVID-19. The sample consisted of peripheral blood. This chain connects TRBV18 to TRBJ1-1, with D tentatively TRBD1 (6 bases). The CDR3 DNA follows: TGTGCCAGCTCACCCCCGGACAGGAACACTGAAGCTTTCTTT. Translation gives CASSPPDRNTEAFF. The whole variable domain, remainder taken from reference TRBV18 and TRBJ1-1, is NAGVMQNPRHLVRRRGQEARLRCSPMKGHSHVYWYRQLPEEGLKFMVYLQKENIIDESGMPKERFSAEFPKEGPSILRIQQVVRGDSAAYFCASSPPDRNTEAFFGQGTRLTVV.